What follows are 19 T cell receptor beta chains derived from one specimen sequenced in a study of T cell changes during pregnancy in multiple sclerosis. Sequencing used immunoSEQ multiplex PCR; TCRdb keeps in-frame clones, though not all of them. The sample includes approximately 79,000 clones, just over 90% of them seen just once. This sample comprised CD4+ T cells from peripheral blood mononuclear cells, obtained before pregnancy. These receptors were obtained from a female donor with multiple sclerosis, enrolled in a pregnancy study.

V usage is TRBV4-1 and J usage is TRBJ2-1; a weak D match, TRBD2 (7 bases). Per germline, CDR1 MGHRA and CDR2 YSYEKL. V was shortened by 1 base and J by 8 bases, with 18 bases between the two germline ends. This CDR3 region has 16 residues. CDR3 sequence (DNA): TGCGCCAGCAGCCAAGGCCCGAGGGGGAGGGTCTATGAGCAGTTCTTC. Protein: CASSQGPRGRVYEQFF.

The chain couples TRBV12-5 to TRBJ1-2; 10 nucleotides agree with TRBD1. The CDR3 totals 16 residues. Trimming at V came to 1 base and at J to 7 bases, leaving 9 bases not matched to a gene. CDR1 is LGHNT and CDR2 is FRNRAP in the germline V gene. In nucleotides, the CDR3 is TGTGCTAGTGGTTTGGCCCAAGGACAGGGGGTCGTTGGCTACACCTTC. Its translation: CASGLAQGQGVVGYTF.

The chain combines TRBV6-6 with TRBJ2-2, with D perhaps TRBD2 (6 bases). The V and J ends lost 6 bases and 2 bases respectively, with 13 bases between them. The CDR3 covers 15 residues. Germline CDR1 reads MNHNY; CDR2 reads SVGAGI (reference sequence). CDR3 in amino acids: CASRVLASNTGELFF. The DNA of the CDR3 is TGTGCCAGCAGAGTGCTAGCGTCCAACACCGGGGAGCTGTTTTTT.

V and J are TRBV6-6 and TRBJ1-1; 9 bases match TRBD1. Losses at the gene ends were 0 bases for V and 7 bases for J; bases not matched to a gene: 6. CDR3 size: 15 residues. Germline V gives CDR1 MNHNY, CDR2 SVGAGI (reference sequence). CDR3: CASSYSQTGGNEAFF. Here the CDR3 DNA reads TGTGCCAGCAGTTACTCCCAGACAGGGGGAAATGAAGCTTTCTTT.

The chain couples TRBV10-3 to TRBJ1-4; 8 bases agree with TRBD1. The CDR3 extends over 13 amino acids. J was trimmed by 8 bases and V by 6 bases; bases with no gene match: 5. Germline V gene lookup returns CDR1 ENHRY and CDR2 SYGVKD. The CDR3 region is CAISLRDREKLFF. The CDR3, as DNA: TGTGCCATCAGCCTCCGGGACAGGGAAAAACTGTTTTTT.

The CDR3 region has the DNA TGTGCCAGCAGCTCGGGGGAGGTCACAGATACGCAGTATTTT. This gives the protein CASSSGEVTDTQYF. V usage is TRBV7-3 and J usage is TRBJ2-3, with D possibly being TRBD2 (6 bases). V shed 4 bases and J shed 2 bases, with 10 bases lying between them. Germline CDR1 SGHTA, CDR2 FQGTGA. This CDR3 is 14 amino acids long.

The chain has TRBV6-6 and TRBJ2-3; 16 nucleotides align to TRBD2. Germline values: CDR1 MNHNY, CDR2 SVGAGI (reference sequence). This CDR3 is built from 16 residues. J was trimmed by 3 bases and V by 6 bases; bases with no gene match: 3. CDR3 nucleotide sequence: TGTGCCAGCAGCTGGGGACTAGCGGGAGGGACAGATACGCAGTATTTT. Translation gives CASSWGLAGGTDTQYF.

Written as DNA, the CDR3 is TGTGCCAGTAGTCAACAGGGGACTGGAAACACCATATATTTT. It codes for CASSQQGTGNTIYF. The V call is TRBV19, the J call TRBJ1-3, with 7 bases matching TRBD1. There are 14 residues in the CDR3. V dropped 5 bases and J dropped 2; count of bases not matched to a gene: 3. The germline V gene has CDR1 LNHDA and CDR2 SQIVND (reference sequence). The full variable domain, with the rest looked up from reference TRBV19 and TRBJ1-3, is DGGITQSPKYLFRKEGQNVTLSCEQNLNHDAMYWYRQDPGQGLRLIYYSQIVNDFQKGDIAEGYSVSREKKESFPLTVTSAQKNPTAFYLCASSQQGTGNTIYFGEGSWLTVV.

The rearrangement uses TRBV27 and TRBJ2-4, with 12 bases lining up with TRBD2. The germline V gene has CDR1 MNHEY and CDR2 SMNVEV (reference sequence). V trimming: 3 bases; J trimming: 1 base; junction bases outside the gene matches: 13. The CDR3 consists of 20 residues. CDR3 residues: CASSLRETSGRGRAKNIQYF. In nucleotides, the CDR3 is TGTGCCAGCAGTTTGCGGGAGACTAGCGGGAGAGGTAGGGCCAAAAACATTCAGTACTTC.

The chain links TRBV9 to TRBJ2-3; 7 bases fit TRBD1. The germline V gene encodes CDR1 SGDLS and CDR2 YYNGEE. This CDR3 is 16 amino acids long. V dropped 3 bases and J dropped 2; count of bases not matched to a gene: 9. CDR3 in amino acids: CASSGSPGQLTDTQYF. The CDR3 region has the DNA TGTGCCAGCAGCGGGAGCCCGGGACAGCTCACAGATACGCAGTATTTT.

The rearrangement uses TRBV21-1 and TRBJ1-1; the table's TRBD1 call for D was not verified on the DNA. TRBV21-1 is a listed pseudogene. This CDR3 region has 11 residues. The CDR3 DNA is TGTGCCAGCAGCGAAACAGGGGAGGCTTTCTTT. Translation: CASSETGEAFF.

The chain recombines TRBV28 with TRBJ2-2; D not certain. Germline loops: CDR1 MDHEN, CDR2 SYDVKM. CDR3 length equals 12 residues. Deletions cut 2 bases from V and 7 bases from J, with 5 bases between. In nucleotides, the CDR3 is TGTGCCAGCAGTTTACCTAGCGGGGAGCTGTTTTTT. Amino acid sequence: CASSLPSGELFF.

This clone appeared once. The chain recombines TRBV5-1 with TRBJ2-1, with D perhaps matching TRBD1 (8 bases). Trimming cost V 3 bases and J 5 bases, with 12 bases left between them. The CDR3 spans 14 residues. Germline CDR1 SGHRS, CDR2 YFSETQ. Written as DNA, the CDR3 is TGCGCCAGCAGCTGGGGGGGACAGGACAATGAGCAGTTCTTC. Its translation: CASSWGGQDNEQFF.

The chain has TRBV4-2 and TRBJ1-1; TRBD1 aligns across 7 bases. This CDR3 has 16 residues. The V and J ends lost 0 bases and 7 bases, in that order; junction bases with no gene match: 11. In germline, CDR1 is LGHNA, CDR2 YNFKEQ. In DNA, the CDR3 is TGTGCCAGCAGCCAAGAGGATAAGGGGGCAAGGGTTGAAGCTTTCTTT. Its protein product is CASSQEDKGARVEAFF.

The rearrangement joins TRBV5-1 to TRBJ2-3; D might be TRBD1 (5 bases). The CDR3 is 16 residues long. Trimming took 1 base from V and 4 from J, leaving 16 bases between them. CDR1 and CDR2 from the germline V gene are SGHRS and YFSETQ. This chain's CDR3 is CASSLMGQFGADTQYF. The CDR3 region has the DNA TGCGCCAGCAGCTTGATGGGGCAATTTGGAGCAGATACGCAGTATTTT. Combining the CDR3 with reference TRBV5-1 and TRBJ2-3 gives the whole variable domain KAGVTQTPRYLIKTRGQQVTLSCSPISGHRSVSWYQQTPGQGLQFLFEYFSETQRNKGNFPGRFSGRQFSNSRSEMNVSTLELGDSALYLCASSLMGQFGADTQYFGPGTRLTVL.

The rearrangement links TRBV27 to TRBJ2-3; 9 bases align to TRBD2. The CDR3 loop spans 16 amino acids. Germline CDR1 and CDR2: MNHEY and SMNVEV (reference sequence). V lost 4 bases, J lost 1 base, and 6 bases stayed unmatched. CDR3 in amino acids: CASSYLIAGGTDTQYF. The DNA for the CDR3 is TGTGCCAGCAGTTATTTAATAGCGGGAGGCACAGATACGCAGTATTTT.

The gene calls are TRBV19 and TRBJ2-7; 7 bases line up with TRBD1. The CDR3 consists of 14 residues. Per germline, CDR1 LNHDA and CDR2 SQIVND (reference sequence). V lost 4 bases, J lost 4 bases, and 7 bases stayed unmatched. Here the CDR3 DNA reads TGTGCCAGTAGTAAGGGACAGTTTAATTACGAGCAGTACTTC. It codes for CASSKGQFNYEQYF.

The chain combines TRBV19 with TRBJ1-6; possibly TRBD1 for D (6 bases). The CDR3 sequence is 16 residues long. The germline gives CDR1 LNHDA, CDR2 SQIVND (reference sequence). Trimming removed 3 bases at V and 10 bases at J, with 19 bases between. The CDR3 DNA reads TGTGCCAGTAGTATTGATACAGGGCCGCTAGGCTCACCCCTCCACTTT. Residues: CASSIDTGPLGSPLHF.

In nucleotides, the CDR3 is TGTGCCAGCAGCCCTAAGGGGACAGAACACTACTATGGCTACACCTTC. Translated: CASSPKGTEHYYGYTF. This rearrangement joins TRBV21-1 to TRBJ1-2; the table gives TRBD1 as D, unverified against the DNA. TRBV21-1 is given as a pseudogene. The CDR3 extends over 16 amino acids.